The rows below give T cell receptor beta chains drawn from one sample of a study of shared T cell receptors in the human thymus. TCRdb's copy holds only in-frame clones and misses some; the assay was immunoSEQ multiplex PCR. The profile shows hundreds of thousands of clones, 85% to 90% of them singletons. These same data were also listed under a study on human thymus T cells.

What was sequenced was thymocytes. These receptors all come from a boy in the first two years of life with a congenital heart defect. Each CDR3 is given with its conserved first and last residue. A D gene is named only where the DNA matches it firmly. Size is omitted from some rows. Given values are once, few, many or a class for expanded clones.

TRBD1	TRBJ2-6	TRBV19	18	few	TGTGCCAGTAGTATTAAGGGACAGGCCAACTCTGGGGCCAACGTCCTGACTTTC	CASSIKGQANSGANVLTF
.	TRBJ2-7	TRBV27	12	.	TGTGCCAGCAGTACGACTAGTCCTTGGGGGTACTTC	CASSTTSPWGYF
.	TRBJ1-1	TRBV6-6	13	few	TGTGCCAGCAGCCTCGACAGGAACACTGAAGCTTTCTTT	CASSLDRNTEAFF
TRBD2	TRBJ2-1	TRBV5-5	18	.	TGTGCCAGCAGCTTGGGGCCTAGCGGGAGCATCTACATCGGTGAGCAGTTCTTC	CASSLGPSGSIYIGEQFF
TRBD1	TRBJ2-3	TRBV11-2	16	.	TGTGCCAGCAGCTCCTACAGGGGCGATAGCACAGATACGCAGTATTTT	CASSSYRGDSTDTQYF
.	TRBJ2-7	TRBV10-3	16	few	TGTGCCATCAGTGAGTTTGACAGGAACAGCTCCTACGAGCAGTACTTC	CAISEFDRNSSYEQYF
.	TRBJ2-7	TRBV6-1	16	.	TGTGCCAGCAGTGAATACCCCAGACATGCTACCTACGAGCAGTACTTC	CASSEYPRHATYEQYF
.	TRBJ1-4	TRBV5-1	17	.	TGCGCCAGCAGCCCTGAGATTGGACAAACAACTAATGAAAAACTGTTTTTT	CASSPEIGQTTNEKLFF
TRBD2	TRBJ2-2	TRBV5-1	18	.	TGCGCCAGCAGCTGGTCGCCAACTAGCGGCACGAACACCGGGGAGCTGTTTTTT	CASSWSPTSGTNTGELFF
.	TRBJ2-2	TRBV6-6	14	.	TGTGCCAGCAGTAAAACCGGACAGCCCGGGGAGCTGTTTTTT	CASSKTGQPGELFF
TRBD2	TRBJ2-1	TRBV4-2	16	.	TGTGCCAGCAGCTCCCGTTGGGGGAGGGCCTACAATGAGCAGTTCTTC	CASSSRWGRAYNEQFF
.	TRBJ2-2	TRBV19	15	.	TGTGCCAGTAGCCTGCTGGCTCTGAACACCGGGGAGCTGTTTTTT	CASSLLALNTGELFF
.	TRBJ2-7	TRBV7-9	15	.	TGTGCCAGCAGCTTCGGACGGACTCTATCCTACGAGCAGTACTTC	CASSFGRTLSYEQYF
.	TRBJ2-7	TRBV7-2	15	once	TGTGCCAGCAGCTCCAAGACTAGTATCCCATACGAGCAGTACTTC	CASSSKTSIPYEQYF
TRBD1	TRBJ2-7	TRBV30	18	.	TGTGCCTGGAGCCCCCAACCGGGACAGGGGACTCCCTCCTACGAGCAGTACTTC	CAWSPQPGQGTPSYEQYF
TRBD1	TRBJ2-7	TRBV29-1	16	.	TGCAGCGTTGCAGTCTACGGACAGGGCCACAACTACGAGCAGTACTTC	CSVAVYGQGHNYEQYF
.	TRBJ2-7	TRBV15	17	.	TGTGCCACCAGCAGAGATTTTTTGCGGGACCCAACCTACGAGCAGTACTTC	CATSRDFLRDPTYEQYF